Listed here are 5 T cell receptor beta chains from one sample, sequenced in a study of T cells in Graves' hyperthyroidism and ophthalmopathy. What was amplified from RNA transcripts were TCR beta CDR3 regions. A set of HTBI primers served as the primers for a first-round RT-PCR of the TCR CDR3. TCRdb re-called the multiplex PCR reads through MiXCR, storing one row per CDR3 protein. The profile covers 640,000 or so distinct CDR3 sequences, with 14% appearing a single time and 7% to 9% taken by the ten largest. The material sequenced was blood. These receptor sequences come from a woman between 18 and 29 years old with Graves' ophthalmopathy.

This clonotype was observed a few times. This chain links TRBV27 with TRBJ1-6; TRBD1 might be the D (5 bases). The CDR3 length is 11 residues. The V and J ends lost 4 bases and 13 bases respectively, with 8 bases between them. CDR1 is MNHEY, CDR2 SMNVEV, per germline (reference sequence). The chain's CDR3 is CASSSRDPLHF. The CDR3, as DNA: TGTGCCAGCAGTTCCCGGGACCCCCTCCACTTT.

On this clonotype itself: A much more abundant neighbour one base away suggests this may be a read error. This CDR3 is CASSLNRDGITLNTEAFF. CDR3 bases: TGCGCCAGCAGCTTGAACCGGGACGGTATAACCCTGAACACTGAAGCTTTCTTT. This chain connects TRBV5-1 to TRBJ1-1, with D possibly being TRBD1 (5 bases). Germline-derived CDR1 and CDR2 are SGHRS and YFSETQ. Trimming cost V 1 base and J 0 bases, with 19 bases left between them. This CDR3 region has 18 residues.

In its sample, this clonotype was seen many times. The rearrangement uses TRBV7-9 and TRBJ1-3; D might be TRBD1 (6 bases). The CDR3 contains 15 residues. Germline CDR1 is SEHNR and CDR2 is FQNEAQ (reference sequence). Trimming shortened V by 5 bases and J by 6 bases, and 17 bases separated the two germline ends. In nucleotides, the CDR3 is TGTGCCAGCAGCCCCATAACAGGGCCGCAAAACACCATATATTTT. This translates into CASSPITGPQNTIYF.

At least ten counts were recorded for this clonotype. This rearrangement joins TRBV30 to TRBJ1-4; TRBD1 matches at 7 bases. This CDR3 contains 15 residues. Trimming at V came to 3 bases and at J to 4 bases, leaving 8 bases not matched to a gene. Germline-derived CDR1 and CDR2 are GTSNPN and SVGIG (reference sequence). As DNA, the CDR3 is TGTGCCTGGAGCCCACCCACAGGGGTTAATGAAAAACTGTTTTTT. As protein: CAWSPPTGVNEKLFF.

The table lists this clonotype with a few counts. The chain recombines TRBV4-1 with TRBJ1-2, with 8 bases lining up with TRBD1. The junction had 9 bases not matched to a gene; V was cut back by 1 base and J by 5 bases. Germline V gene sequence: CDR1 MGHRA, CDR2 YSYEKL. CDR3 length: 16 amino acids. The CDR3 DNA reads TGCGCCAGCAGCCAAGCTGACCGGACAGGGACGTATGGCTACACCTTC. Protein sequence: CASSQADRTGTYGYTF.